One sample yielded the 32 T cell receptor beta chains listed below, sequenced in a study of T cells in Graves' hyperthyroidism and ophthalmopathy. TCR beta CDR3 regions were amplified from RNA. Initially, a first-round RT-PCR of the TCR CDR3 employed the HTBI primer set. TCRdb reprocessed the multiplex PCR reads with MiXCR, giving one entry per CDR3 protein. The sample lists about 320,000 distinct CDR3 sequences, 16% occurring once. The specimen was blood. All receptors come from a man aged 25-40 years with Graves' hyperthyroidism.

This clonotype has at least ten counts. J is TRBJ2-5 and V is TRBV2; D possibly uses TRBD1 or TRBD2 (5 bases each). CDR3 size: 16 residues. Per the germline V gene, CDR1 is SNHLY and CDR2 is FYNNEI. V dropped 6 bases and J dropped 4 bases, with 21 bases sitting between them. The CDR3 spells CASSRTGSRDRETQYF. CDR3 in DNA: TGTGCCAGCAGCCGCACCGGGTCACGGGACCGAGAGACCCAGTACTTC.

Concerning this clonotype itself: A much more abundant neighbour one base away suggests this may be a read error. This CDR3 is missing its conserved last phenylalanine or tryptophan, likely due to a read error. The chain recombines TRBV20-1 with TRBJ2-3, with 10 bases identical to TRBD2. The ends lost 1 base at V and 0 bases at J; junction bases unmatched: 10. Germline V gives CDR1 DFQATT, CDR2 SNEGSKA (reference sequence). The CDR3 is made up of 18 amino acids. The CDR3 loop reads CSARGEAGGISSTDTQYL. The CDR3 DNA sequence: TGCAGTGCTAGAGGGGAAGCGGGAGGGATTTCTAGCACAGATACGCAGTATCTT.

The table lists this clonotype with many counts. The chain has TRBV6-6 and TRBJ2-2, with D unclear. Per germline, CDR1 MNHNY and CDR2 SVGAGI (reference sequence). CDR3 length: 15 amino acids. V was clipped by 2 bases and J by 5 bases, with 12 bases between them. In nucleotides, the CDR3 is TGTGCCAGCAGTTACAATAGCAGGTTGACCGGGGAGCTGTTTTTT. As protein: CASSYNSRLTGELFF.

This clonotype showed up just a few times. V is TRBV10-3 and J is TRBJ2-1; TRBD1 agrees at 9 bases. V lost 5 bases to trimming and J lost 9 bases; unmatched junction nucleotides: 14. Germline values: CDR1 ENHRY, CDR2 SYGVKD. This CDR3 comprises 16 residues. CDR3 sequence: CAISSWTGAGHGEQFF. CDR3 sequence (DNA): TGTGCCATCAGTTCCTGGACAGGGGCGGGTCACGGTGAGCAGTTCTTC.

In regard to this clonotype: With a much larger clone just one base away, this may be a read error. The chain carries TRBV18 and TRBJ1-1; D possibly corresponds to TRBD1 (6 bases). Germline V lookup: CDR1 KGHSH, CDR2 LQKENI. CDR3 size: 15 residues. In DNA, the CDR3 is TGTGCCAACTCACCCCAGACAGGCATGAACACTGAAGCTTTCTTT. Translation: CANSPQTGMNTEAFF.

This clonotype was observed a handful of times. The CDR3 DNA sequence: TGTGCCAGCAGCCGGGACAGGGGTCGAAATGAGCAGTTCTTC. This encodes CASSRDRGRNEQFF. The rearrangement links TRBV6-1 to TRBJ2-1; 10 positions agree with TRBD1. The length of the CDR3 is 14 residues. Germline trimming cut 6 bases from V and 7 bases from J; bases unmatched to any gene: 6. The germline V gene has CDR1 MNHNS and CDR2 SASEGT.

This clonotype was observed many times. The rearrangement joins TRBV6-5 to TRBJ2-7, with D perhaps TRBD1 or TRBD2 (6 bases each). This CDR3 is built from 14 residues. Germline V gives CDR1 MNHEY, CDR2 SVGAGI. The V gene lost 0 bases and the J gene lost 7 bases, with 13 bases spanning the gap. Here the CDR3 reads CASSYSRGAVEQYF. CDR3 DNA sequence: TGTGCCAGCAGTTACTCGAGGGGGGCTGTTGAGCAGTACTTC.

This clonotype was counted between two and nine times. CDR3 region: CSVVQGMNTEAFF. Here the CDR3 DNA reads TGCAGTGTCGTACAGGGGATGAACACTGAAGCTTTCTTT. This chain links TRBV20-1 with TRBJ1-1, with TRBD1 matching over 7 bases. The trim removed 7 bases at V and 0 bases at J, leaving 5 bases unmatched. Germline CDR1 and CDR2: DFQATT and SNEGSKA (reference sequence). The CDR3 covers 13 residues.

This clonotype has at least ten counts. The rearrangement links TRBV27 to TRBJ2-1, with 12 positions matching TRBD2. Germline V gene lookup returns CDR1 MNHEY and CDR2 SMNVEV (reference sequence). V gave up 7 bases and J gave up 5 bases; unmatched junction bases: 9. This CDR3 contains 16 residues. CDR3 DNA sequence: TGTGCCAGCAAGAGACTAGCGGGAGCGCCTCACAATGAGCAGTTCTTC. Protein product: CASKRLAGAPHNEQFF.

This clonotype showed up many times. The chain combines TRBV2 with TRBJ2-7; D is possibly TRBD1 (6 bases). Trimming took 5 bases from V and 2 from J, leaving 10 bases between them. The CDR3 has 13 residues. Germline-derived CDR1 and CDR2 are SNHLY and FYNNEI. The CDR3 DNA is TGTGCCAGCAGTCGACAGGCAGCCTACGAGCAGTACTTC. Its protein product is CASSRQAAYEQYF.

This clonotype occurred a few times. The chain combines TRBV19 with TRBJ2-7; D may be TRBD2 (6 bases). This CDR3 spans 15 amino acids. V was shortened by 6 bases and J by 2 bases, with 17 bases between the two germline ends. In germline, CDR1 is LNHDA, CDR2 SQIVND (reference sequence). CDR3 amino acids: CASSWTGEETYEQYF. The CDR3 DNA reads TGTGCCAGTAGCTGGACCGGGGAGGAAACCTACGAGCAGTACTTC.

This clonotype has only a few counts. V gene TRBV6-2 or TRBV6-3 combines with J gene TRBJ2-1; TRBD2 agrees at 7 bases. The J segment lost 6 bases and the V segment lost 8 bases, leaving 13 bases of the junction unmatched. The CDR3 extends over 15 amino acids. The V gene's germline CDR1 is MNHEY and CDR2 SVGEGT. In nucleotides, the CDR3 is TGTGCCAGCGCCGTTTCGGGAGGTGGTTCCAATGAGCAGTTCTTC. It yields the protein CASAVSGGGSNEQFF.

The V and J genes are TRBV4-1 and TRBJ1-1; no clear D. The V gene lost 5 bases and the J gene lost 1 base, with 14 bases spanning the gap. Germline loops: CDR1 MGHRA, CDR2 YSYEKL. This CDR3 has 15 amino acids. The CDR3 DNA sequence: TGCGCCAGCAGCACCCCAAAGCCAGGGAACACTGAAGCTTTCTTT. It yields the protein CASSTPKPGNTEAFF.

The chain links TRBV3-1 to TRBJ2-3, with 8 bases lining up with TRBD2. The CDR3 extends over 18 amino acids. Germline CDR1 LGHDT, CDR2 YNNKEL (reference sequence). J gave up 5 bases and V 2 bases, and 15 bases lay outside the gene matches. The CDR3 nucleotides read TGTGCCAGCAGCCAAACCCTTATACTAGCGGAGTTGATAGATACGCAGTATTTT. Protein product: CASSQTLILAELIDTQYF.

This rearrangement joins TRBV30 to TRBJ2-1; D might be TRBD1 or TRBD2, each matching 5 bases. The CDR3 runs 13 residues. The germline V gene encodes CDR1 GTSNPN and CDR2 SVGIG (reference sequence). V lost 1 base and J lost 4, with 8 bases in between. CDR3 sequence reads: CAWSAGRYNEQFF. The CDR3 DNA follows: TGTGCCTGGAGTGCGGGACGGTACAATGAGCAGTTCTTC. Full variable domain (remainder filled in from reference TRBV30 and TRBJ2-1): SQTIHQWPATLVQPVGSPLSLECTVEGTSNPNLYWYRQAAGRGLQLLFYSVGIGQISSEVPQNLSASRPQDRQFILSSKKLLLSDSGFYLCAWSAGRYNEQFFGPGTRLTVL.

This clonotype was seen repeatedly, ten times or more. The chain recombines TRBV7-2 with TRBJ2-3; TRBD2 matches 7 bases. Per the germline V gene, CDR1 is SGHTA and CDR2 is FQGNSA. CDR3 size: 15 residues. V gave up 4 bases and J gave up 1 base; unmatched junction bases: 5. In nucleotides, the CDR3 is TGTGCCAGCAGCTACGACAGCGGGGGCACAGATACGCAGTATTTT. Encoded protein: CASSYDSGGTDTQYF.

This clonotype was recorded once. This rearrangement joins TRBV5-1 to TRBJ2-2; no clear D gene. CDR1 and CDR2 (germline): SGHRS, YFSETQ. The CDR3 is 14 residues long. V was cut by 0 bases and J by 7 bases, with 10 bases left in between. In nucleotides, the CDR3 is TGCGCCAGCAGCTTGGGGACCAGTCTCGGGGAGCTGTTTTTT. Residues: CASSLGTSLGELFF.

This clonotype was seen repeatedly, ten times or more. The gene calls are TRBV20-1 and TRBJ2-3; TRBD1 matches 7 bases. This CDR3 is built from 14 residues. V was clipped by 6 bases and J by 0 bases; unmatched bases: 6. Per the germline V gene, CDR1 is DFQATT and CDR2 is SNEGSKA (reference sequence). CDR3 amino acids: CSAVGGLSTDTQYF. CDR3 nucleotides: TGCAGTGCCGTAGGGGGCTTGAGCACAGATACGCAGTATTTT.

This clonotype was seen a few times. V gene TRBV18 combines with J gene TRBJ2-3, with D maybe TRBD2 (6 bases). Trimming shortened V by 2 bases and J by 5 bases, and 14 bases separated the two germline ends. Germline V gives CDR1 KGHSH, CDR2 LQKENI. The CDR3 covers 15 residues. The chain's CDR3 is CASSPAGGTGDTQYF. The CDR3 DNA reads TGTGCCAGCTCACCAGCCGGCGGGACGGGAGATACGCAGTATTTT.

At least ten counts were recorded for this clonotype. V and J are TRBV24-1 and TRBJ2-7; D unclear. The germline CDR1 and CDR2 sequences are KGHDR and SFDVKD. Trimming took off 1 base at V and 7 bases at J, with 10 bases between the two ends. The CDR3 extends over 13 amino acids. Written as DNA, the CDR3 is TGTGCCACCAGTGATTTTAGGTCGTCTGAGCAGTACTTC. Protein product: CATSDFRSSEQYF.

The V gene is TRBV4-2, the J gene TRBJ2-5, with D unresolved. The CDR3 sequence is 13 residues long. Between the trimmed V and J ends, which lost 2 bases and 1 base, there was a span of 5 bases. CDR1 is LGHNA, CDR2 YNFKEQ, per germline. The CDR3 DNA reads as TGTGCCAGCAGCCAAAGACTCCAAGAGACCCAGTACTTC. The encoded protein is CASSQRLQETQYF.

This clonotype has ten or more counts. This chain links TRBV30 with TRBJ1-2; TRBD1 matches 9 bases. V was pared by 5 bases and J by 3 bases, with 1 base of the junction left unmatched. The CDR3 is 12 amino acids. CDR1 and CDR2 (germline): GTSNPN, SVGIG (reference sequence). CDR3 sequence (DNA): TGTGCCTGGGGGACAGGGTACTATGGCTACACCTTC. It yields the protein CAWGTGYYGYTF.

The chain links TRBV5-1 to TRBJ2-1; D is ambiguous. V lost 0 bases to trimming and J lost 5 bases, with 6 bases between them. In germline, CDR1 is SGHRS, CDR2 YFSETQ. The CDR3 is made up of 13 amino acids. The CDR3 DNA reads as TGCGCCAGCAGCTTGGGCGAGAACAATGAGCAGTTCTTC. It yields the protein CASSLGENNEQFF.

The chain combines TRBV20-1 with TRBJ1-4; TRBD1 might be the D (5 bases). Germline V CDR1 and CDR2: DFQATT, SNEGSKA (reference sequence). CDR3 length: 14 amino acids. V was trimmed by 0 bases and J by 8 bases, leaving 13 bases between them. CDR3 sequence: CSARDRRRGEKLFF. The CDR3 DNA reads TGCAGTGCTAGAGACCGGCGGCGGGGCGAAAAACTGTTTTTT.

In its sample, this clonotype was seen many times. The gene calls are TRBV20-1 and TRBJ2-7, with TRBD1 identical over 10 bases. The CDR3 is made up of 15 amino acids. Germline V gives CDR1 DFQATT, CDR2 SNEGSKA (reference sequence). V gave up 0 bases and J gave up 6 bases; unmatched junction bases: 8. CDR3 in DNA: TGCAGTGCTAGAGATCCGGGACAGGGGAGTTTCGAGCAGTACTTC. It is translated as CSARDPGQGSFEQYF.

V gene TRBV5-1 combines with J gene TRBJ2-1; TRBD2 matches at 9 bases. Germline assignment: CDR1 SGHRS and CDR2 YFSETQ. The length of the CDR3 is 15 residues. V trimming: 1 base; J trimming: 8 bases; junction bases outside the gene matches: 7. DNA for the CDR3: TGCGCCAGCAGCTTGCGCGGGAGGGATATCGATGAGCAGTTCTTC. It codes for CASSLRGRDIDEQFF.

This clonotype occurred many times. V and J are TRBV11-3 and TRBJ2-1; a possible D gene is TRBD1 (5 bases). The germline V gene has CDR1 SGHNT and CDR2 YENEEA. The length of the CDR3 is 16 residues. V lost 1 base, J lost 6 bases, and 16 bases lay in between. Here the CDR3 reads CASSLGTGYVRNEQFF. Here the CDR3 DNA reads TGTGCCAGCAGCTTAGGAACAGGATACGTCCGCAATGAGCAGTTCTTC.

This clonotype has only a few counts. The chain links TRBV7-9 to TRBJ2-7; 7 bases line up with TRBD1. CDR1 SEHNR and CDR2 FQNEAQ come from the germline V gene (reference sequence). This CDR3 spans 16 amino acids. V lost 1 base, J lost 1 base, and 7 bases stayed unmatched. The CDR3 DNA sequence: TGTGCCAGCAGCTTAGATGGAAGGGGGCTGTCCTACGAGCAGTACTTC. This encodes CASSLDGRGLSYEQYF.

This clonotype was seen more than once but under ten times. This chain joins TRBV29-1 and TRBJ2-1; 7 nucleotides line up with TRBD1. J lost 0 bases, V lost 6 bases, and 8 bases had no gene match. The CDR3 contains 15 residues. Germline V gives CDR1 SQVTM, CDR2 ANQGSEA. The CDR3 DNA reads TGCAGCGTAGCGACAGGGATCAGCTCCTACAATGAGCAGTTCTTC. The encoded protein is CSVATGISSYNEQFF.

There are many counts of this clonotype. The chain is built from TRBV5-1 and TRBJ2-7; 9 nucleotides align to TRBD1. The CDR3 runs to 14 residues. CDR1 SGHRS and CDR2 YFSETQ come from the germline V gene. The V segment lost 4 bases and the J segment 2 bases; nucleotides outside the gene matches: 4. The CDR3 loop is CASSPGDRAYEQYF. CDR3 bases: TGCGCCAGCAGCCCTGGGGACAGGGCCTACGAGCAGTACTTC.

V usage is TRBV5-1 and J usage is TRBJ1-4; 8 nucleotides match TRBD1. J lost 7 bases, V lost 0 bases, and 8 bases had no gene match. Looked up from germline, CDR1 is SGHRS and CDR2 is YFSETQ. The CDR3 has 16 residues. CDR3 sequence: CASSLESGGRFEKLFF. CDR3 nucleotide sequence: TGCGCCAGCAGCTTGGAATCAGGGGGCCGATTTGAAAAACTGTTTTTT.

This clonotype was seen only a few times. This rearrangement joins TRBV2 to TRBJ2-1; 9 bases are shared with TRBD2. V shed 0 bases and J 9 bases; nucleotides not matched to a gene: 6. The CDR3 sequence is 15 residues long. The germline V gene has CDR1 SNHLY and CDR2 FYNNEI. The CDR3 bases are TGTGCCAGCAGTGAAGCAGCCGGCGGGGGGGCTGAGCAGTTCTTC. Its protein product is CASSEAAGGGAEQFF.